Here is one T cell receptor beta chain with its context. Original processing methods: Amplifying reference gene primers gave estimates of nucleated cell counts. Libraries were prepared by immunoSEQ multiplex PCR; TCRdb keeps only in-frame clonotypes and omits some of them. V and J calls and clone size are those listed in that table; D and trimming were worked out from the DNA. The repertoire includes just over 250,000 clones, about 91% of them detected once, and 2.5% to 3% sits in the top ten. This specimen comes from a study of blood T cell repertoires in COVID-19. Study-wide background: Samples representing acute and convalescent COVID-19 were sourced from the United States, Italy and Spain. PBMCs, B-cell-depleted T cells, or T cells were the source of the cDNA or gDNA that made up the material.

There are 15 residues in the CDR3. Germline V gene sequence: CDR1 SGHVS, CDR2 FQNEAQ. V lost 5 bases to trimming and J lost 6 bases; unmatched junction nucleotides: 7. Seattle-derived patients entered the study during active infection and were followed longitudinally. Input material: peripheral blood. This chain links TRBV7-8 with TRBJ2-1; 10 bases are a match to TRBD1. The TCR comes from a person aged 18 to 35 with COVID-19, enrolled during active disease. CDR3 residues: CASSLGTGAFNEQFF. DNA for the CDR3: TGTGCCAGCAGCCTCGGGACAGGGGCATTCAATGAGCAGTTCTTC. The variable domain in full, completed from reference TRBV7-8 and TRBJ2-1, reads GAGVSQSPRYKVAKRGQDVALRCDPISGHVSLFWYQQALGQGPEFLTYFQNEAQLDKSGLPSDRFFAERPEGSVSTLKIQRTQQEDSAVYLCASSLGTGAFNEQFFGPGTRLTVL.